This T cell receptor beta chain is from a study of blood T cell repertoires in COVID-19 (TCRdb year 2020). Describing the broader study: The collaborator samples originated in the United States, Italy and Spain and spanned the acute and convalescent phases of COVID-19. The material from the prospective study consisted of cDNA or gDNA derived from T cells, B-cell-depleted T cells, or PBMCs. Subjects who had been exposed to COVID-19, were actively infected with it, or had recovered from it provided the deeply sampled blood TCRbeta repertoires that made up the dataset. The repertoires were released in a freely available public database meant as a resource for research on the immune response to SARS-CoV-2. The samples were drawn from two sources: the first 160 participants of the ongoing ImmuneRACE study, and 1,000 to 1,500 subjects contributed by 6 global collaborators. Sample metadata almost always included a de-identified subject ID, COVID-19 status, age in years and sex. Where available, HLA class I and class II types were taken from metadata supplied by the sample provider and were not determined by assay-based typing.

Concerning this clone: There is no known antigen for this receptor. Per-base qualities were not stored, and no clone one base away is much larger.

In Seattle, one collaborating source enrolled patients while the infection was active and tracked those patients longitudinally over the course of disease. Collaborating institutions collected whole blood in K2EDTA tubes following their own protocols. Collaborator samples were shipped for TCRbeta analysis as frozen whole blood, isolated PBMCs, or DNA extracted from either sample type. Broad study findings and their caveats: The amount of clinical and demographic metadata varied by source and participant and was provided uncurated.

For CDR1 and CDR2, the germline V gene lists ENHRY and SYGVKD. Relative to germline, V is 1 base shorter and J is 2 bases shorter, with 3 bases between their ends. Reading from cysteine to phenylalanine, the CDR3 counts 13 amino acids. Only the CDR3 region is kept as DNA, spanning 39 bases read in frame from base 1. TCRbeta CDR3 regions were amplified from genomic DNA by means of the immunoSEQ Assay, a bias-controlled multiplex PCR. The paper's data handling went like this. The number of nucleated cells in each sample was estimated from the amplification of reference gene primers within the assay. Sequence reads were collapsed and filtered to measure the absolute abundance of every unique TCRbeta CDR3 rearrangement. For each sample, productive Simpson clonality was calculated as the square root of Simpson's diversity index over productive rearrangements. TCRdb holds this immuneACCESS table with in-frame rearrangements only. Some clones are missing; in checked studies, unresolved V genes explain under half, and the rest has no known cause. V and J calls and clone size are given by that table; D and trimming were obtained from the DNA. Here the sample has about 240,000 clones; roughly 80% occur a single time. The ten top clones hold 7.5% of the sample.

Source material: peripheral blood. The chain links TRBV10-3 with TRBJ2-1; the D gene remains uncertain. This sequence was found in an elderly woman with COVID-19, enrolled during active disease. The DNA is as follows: TGTGCCATCAGTGAGTATACCTACAATGAGCAGTTCTTC. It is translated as CAISEYTYNEQFF.